A selection of T cell receptor beta chains follows, all from one sample in a study of cytotoxic CD8 clonotypes in ibrutinib-treated CLL. Assay: immunoSEQ multiplex PCR; the TCRdb copy retains only in-frame clones and omits some. In the table there are about 250,000 clones, roughly 70% of which are singletons. The sequences come from PBMCs, collected after 24 months of ibrutinib treatment. All receptors come from a human donor with chronic lymphocytic leukemia. Each CDR3 is given with its conserved first and last residue. Fields, in order: V gene, clone size, D gene, J gene, CDR3 DNA, CDR3 protein. A D gene is named only where the DNA matches it firmly. Size is stated for part of the rows, as once, few or many counts, or as a class when the clone is expanded.

V gene: TRBV2; clone size: NA; D gene: NA; J gene: TRBJ2-7; CDR3 DNA: TGTGCCAGTGTCGAGACCCCAGTAGGGAAGCAGTACTTC; CDR3 protein: CASVETPVGKQYF
V gene: TRBV19; clone size: NA; D gene: NA; J gene: TRBJ2-1; CDR3 DNA: TGTGCCAGTAGGAACTTTCAGGGGTACAATGAGCAGTTCTTC; CDR3 protein: CASRNFQGYNEQFF
V gene: TRBV7-3; clone size: once; D gene: NA; J gene: TRBJ2-6; CDR3 DNA: TGTGCCAGCAGCCCTCAAGGGCAGGGAGGTCTCGGGGCCAACGTCCTGACTTTC; CDR3 protein: CASSPQGQGGLGANVLTF
V gene: TRBV7-8; clone size: NA; D gene: NA; J gene: TRBJ2-5; CDR3 DNA: TGTGCCAGCAGCTTAGGCGCTTTGTCCTTCCAAGAGACCCAGTACTTC; CDR3 protein: CASSLGALSFQETQYF
V gene: TRBV9; clone size: NA; D gene: NA; J gene: TRBJ1-4; CDR3 DNA: TGTGCCAGCAGCGCGACCGGGACCGGGAGTGAAAAACTGTTTTTT; CDR3 protein: CASSATGTGSEKLFF
V gene: TRBV21-1; clone size: few; D gene: NA; J gene: TRBJ1-2; CDR3 DNA: TGTGCCAGCAGCAAAGTTTGGGATGGCTACACCTTC; CDR3 protein: CASSKVWDGYTF
V gene: TRBV4-3; clone size: NA; D gene: TRBD1; J gene: TRBJ2-4; CDR3 DNA: TGCGCCAGCAGCCAGGACAGGGGTGCCAAAAACATTCAGTACTTC; CDR3 protein: CASSQDRGAKNIQYF
V gene: TRBV5-1; clone size: NA; D gene: NA; J gene: TRBJ1-1; CDR3 DNA: TGCGCCAGCAGCTTGGAGCCGGGGAGCACTGAAGCTTTCTTT; CDR3 protein: CASSLEPGSTEAFF
V gene: TRBV7-9; clone size: NA; D gene: NA; J gene: TRBJ1-5; CDR3 DNA: TGTGCCAGCAGCCCCGCAGGGAGCAATCAGCCCCAGCATTTT; CDR3 protein: CASSPAGSNQPQHF
V gene: TRBV10-3; clone size: few; D gene: NA; J gene: TRBJ2-2; CDR3 DNA: TGTGCCATCAGTGGCCCCATTAGGACCGGGGAGCTGTTTTTT; CDR3 protein: CAISGPIRTGELFF
V gene: TRBV6-5; clone size: NA; D gene: NA; J gene: TRBJ2-7; CDR3 DNA: TGTGCCAGCAGTTACTCCGGAAGGGGCGGATTCGAGCAGTACTTC; CDR3 protein: CASSYSGRGGFEQYF
V gene: TRBV4-1; clone size: NA; D gene: NA; J gene: TRBJ2-1; CDR3 DNA: TGCGCCAGCAACCAGGGTAATGAGCAGTTCTTC; CDR3 protein: CASNQGNEQFF
V gene: TRBV2; clone size: NA; D gene: NA; J gene: TRBJ1-2; CDR3 DNA: TGTGCCAGCAGTGATGGGCGGCAGCACTATGGCTACACCTTC; CDR3 protein: CASSDGRQHYGYTF
V gene: TRBV6-5; clone size: NA; D gene: TRBD1; J gene: TRBJ1-2; CDR3 DNA: TGTGCCAGCAGTTACGGATCAGGGGGTTGGATCTCGGGCTACACCTTC; CDR3 protein: CASSYGSGGWISGYTF
V gene: TRBV13; clone size: NA; D gene: NA; J gene: TRBJ2-7; CDR3 DNA: TGTGCCAGCAGCCCAGGTTCCGGGTTCTCCTACGAGCAGTACTTC; CDR3 protein: CASSPGSGFSYEQYF
V gene: TRBV6-5; clone size: few; D gene: NA; J gene: TRBJ1-2; CDR3 DNA: TGTGCCAGCGGATCATCAGGGAACTATGGCTACACCTTC; CDR3 protein: CASGSSGNYGYTF
V gene: TRBV27; clone size: NA; D gene: NA; J gene: TRBJ1-2; CDR3 DNA: TGTGCCAGCAGTACCAAACAGGGATCCTATGGCTACACCTTC; CDR3 protein: CASSTKQGSYGYTF
V gene: TRBV7-2; clone size: NA; D gene: TRBD1; J gene: TRBJ2-2; CDR3 DNA: TGTGCCAGCAGCGACCGACAGGGCGCGGCCGGGGAGCTGTTTTTT; CDR3 protein: CASSDRQGAAGELFF
V gene: TRBV7-9; clone size: NA; D gene: TRBD2; J gene: TRBJ2-2; CDR3 DNA: TGTGCCAGCAGCCACCAGCGGGAGAACACCGGGGAGCTGTTTTTT; CDR3 protein: CASSHQRENTGELFF
V gene: TRBV29-1; clone size: NA; D gene: TRBD2; J gene: TRBJ2-1; CDR3 DNA: TGCAGCGTTGCCCGAGCGACTAGCGGGAGTGGCAATGAGCAGTTCTTC; CDR3 protein: CSVARATSGSGNEQFF
V gene: TRBV28; clone size: NA; D gene: TRBD1; J gene: TRBJ1-4; CDR3 DNA: TGTGCCAGCAGTATAACCCAGGGGGCGCGAGATACACTGTTTTTT; CDR3 protein: CASSITQGARDTLFF
V gene: TRBV19; clone size: NA; D gene: TRBD1; J gene: TRBJ1-5; CDR3 DNA: TGTGCCAGTAGGCCGGACAGGGGGGGCAATCAGCCCCAGCATTTT; CDR3 protein: CASRPDRGGNQPQHF
V gene: TRBV9; clone size: few; D gene: NA; J gene: TRBJ2-7; CDR3 DNA: TGTGCCAGCAGCGTAGGGGCATCGGGGCAGCTTAGCTCCTACGAGCAGTACTTC; CDR3 protein: CASSVGASGQLSSYEQYF
V gene: TRBV29-1; clone size: NA; D gene: NA; J gene: TRBJ2-2; CDR3 DNA: TGCAGCGCCGCGGGCTCGGCCGGGGAGCTGTTTTTT; CDR3 protein: CSAAGSAGELFF
V gene: TRBV19; clone size: NA; D gene: NA; J gene: TRBJ2-6; CDR3 DNA: TGTGCCAGTAGTATAGACCCCTCCACGACCTCTGGGGCCAACGTCCTGACTTTC; CDR3 protein: CASSIDPSTTSGANVLTF
V gene: TRBV19; clone size: few; D gene: TRBD2; J gene: TRBJ2-1; CDR3 DNA: TGTGCCAGTAGACTAGCGGGAGTGAACAATGAGCAGTTCTTC; CDR3 protein: CASRLAGVNNEQFF
V gene: TRBV7-6; clone size: once; D gene: NA; J gene: TRBJ1-4; CDR3 DNA: TGTGCCAGCAGTTCATCCAGGGGTAGTGAAAAACTGTTTTTT; CDR3 protein: CASSSSRGSEKLFF
V gene: TRBV2; clone size: NA; D gene: NA; J gene: TRBJ2-5; CDR3 DNA: TGTGCCAGCAACCTCAGGGAAGAGACCCAGTACTTC; CDR3 protein: CASNLREETQYF
V gene: TRBV28; clone size: NA; D gene: NA; J gene: TRBJ2-7; CDR3 DNA: TGTGCCAGCAGCCCCGACGGGAGAGCTCGGTACGAGCAGTACTTC; CDR3 protein: CASSPDGRARYEQYF
V gene: TRBV7-8; clone size: NA; D gene: NA; J gene: TRBJ2-1; CDR3 DNA: TGTGCCAGCAGCTTAGCTATCCCGGGTCCCAATGAGCAGTTCTTC; CDR3 protein: CASSLAIPGPNEQFF
V gene: TRBV6-5; clone size: few; D gene: NA; J gene: TRBJ1-2; CDR3 DNA: TGTGCCAGCAGTTACTACGGGGCGTCCTCTGGCTACACCTTC; CDR3 protein: CASSYYGASSGYTF
V gene: TRBV6-5; clone size: NA; D gene: TRBD1; J gene: TRBJ2-7; CDR3 DNA: TGTGCCAGCAGTTCTAGACAGGGTACCACCTACGAGCAGTACTTC; CDR3 protein: CASSSRQGTTYEQYF
V gene: TRBV7-2; clone size: NA; D gene: NA; J gene: TRBJ1-2; CDR3 DNA: TGTGCCAGCAGCTTAGCACAGGCAGCTGATGGCTACACCTTC; CDR3 protein: CASSLAQAADGYTF
V gene: TRBV28; clone size: once; D gene: TRBD1; J gene: TRBJ2-5; CDR3 DNA: TGTGCCAGCAGCCCGGGTACAGGGGGTAGTCGAGAGACCCAGTACTTC; CDR3 protein: CASSPGTGGSRETQYF
V gene: TRBV6-5; clone size: once; D gene: NA; J gene: TRBJ1-1; CDR3 DNA: TGTGCCAGCAGTTATAAAGGTGAAGCTTTCTTT; CDR3 protein: CASSYKGEAFF
V gene: TRBV5-1; clone size: once; D gene: TRBD1; J gene: TRBJ2-7; CDR3 DNA: TGCGCCAGCAGCTTGGGGGACAGGGGAGACGAGCAGTACTTC; CDR3 protein: CASSLGDRGDEQYF
V gene: TRBV7-8; clone size: NA; D gene: NA; J gene: TRBJ2-5; CDR3 DNA: TGTGCCAGCAGCTTATCGGGACACTACCAAGAGACCCAGTACTTC; CDR3 protein: CASSLSGHYQETQYF
V gene: TRBV29-1; clone size: NA; D gene: NA; J gene: TRBJ2-3; CDR3 DNA: TGCAGCGTTGAAGAGAGGGCGTGGACGCAGTATTTT; CDR3 protein: CSVEERAWTQYF
V gene: TRBV28; clone size: NA; D gene: NA; J gene: TRBJ2-3; CDR3 DNA: TGTGCCAGCAGTTTGGGTTTGGCAGCGAGCACAGATACGCAGTATTTT; CDR3 protein: CASSLGLAASTDTQYF
V gene: TRBV29-1; clone size: few; D gene: NA; J gene: TRBJ2-7; CDR3 DNA: TGCAGCGTTGGCGACATGACCCCTTACTACGAGCAGTACTTC; CDR3 protein: CSVGDMTPYYEQYF
V gene: TRBV19; clone size: NA; D gene: TRBD1; J gene: TRBJ2-7; CDR3 DNA: TGTGCCAGTAGTACCAGAGACAGGGGGAAGCAGTACTTC; CDR3 protein: CASSTRDRGKQYF
V gene: TRBV29-1; clone size: NA; D gene: TRBD2; J gene: TRBJ2-7; CDR3 DNA: TGCAGCGTTTCGACTAGCGGGAGGGTAGGGGAGCAGTACTTC; CDR3 protein: CSVSTSGRVGEQYF
V gene: TRBV6-6; clone size: once; D gene: NA; J gene: TRBJ2-7; CDR3 DNA: TGTGCCAGCACTATACAGGGTGGGGGCTCCTACGAGCAGTACTTC; CDR3 protein: CASTIQGGGSYEQYF
V gene: TRBV10-1; clone size: NA; D gene: NA; J gene: TRBJ2-6; CDR3 DNA: TGCGCCAGCAAGGGCAGGGCCTCTGGGGCCAACGTCCTGACTTTC; CDR3 protein: CASKGRASGANVLTF
V gene: TRBV4-2; clone size: NA; D gene: TRBD1; J gene: TRBJ1-2; CDR3 DNA: TGTGCCAGCAGCGGGGTAGAGACAGGGGGTTATGGCTACACCTTC; CDR3 protein: CASSGVETGGYGYTF
V gene: TRBV7-2; clone size: few; D gene: TRBD1; J gene: TRBJ2-5; CDR3 DNA: TGTGCCAGCAGCGATAGGGGGCCGGGGGAGACCCAGTACTTC; CDR3 protein: CASSDRGPGETQYF
V gene: TRBV6-5; clone size: NA; D gene: TRBD1; J gene: TRBJ2-7; CDR3 DNA: TGTGCCAGCTACAGGGGCTACGGACCCTACGAGCAGTACTTC; CDR3 protein: CASYRGYGPYEQYF
V gene: TRBV2; clone size: NA; D gene: NA; J gene: TRBJ2-5; CDR3 DNA: TGTGCCAGCAGAACCACAGAGACCCAGTACTTC; CDR3 protein: CASRTTETQYF
V gene: TRBV5-5; clone size: NA; D gene: NA; J gene: TRBJ1-1; CDR3 DNA: TGTGCCAGCAGCACCCTACAGGGCCGGAACACTGAAGCTTTCTTT; CDR3 protein: CASSTLQGRNTEAFF
V gene: TRBV4-2; clone size: NA; D gene: TRBD2; J gene: TRBJ2-3; CDR3 DNA: TGTGCCAGCAGCCAGGGCCGATCTACCGGGACTAGCGGGAGTAGAGATACGCAGTATTTT; CDR3 protein: CASSQGRSTGTSGSRDTQYF
V gene: TRBV29-1; clone size: NA; D gene: NA; J gene: TRBJ1-1; CDR3 DNA: TGCAGCGTTGGACGGAACACTGAAGCTTTCTTT; CDR3 protein: CSVGRNTEAFF
V gene: TRBV29-1; clone size: NA; D gene: TRBD1; J gene: TRBJ2-1; CDR3 DNA: TGCAGCGTTGACGTCCGGGACAGGGGCTACAATGAGCAGTTCTTC; CDR3 protein: CSVDVRDRGYNEQFF